The rows below give T cell receptor beta chains drawn from one sample of a study of T cell responses to AZD1222 COVID-19 vaccine. Sequenced by immunoSEQ multiplex PCR; TCRdb stores in-frame clones only, minus some. The table lists about 120,000 clones, approximately 90% of them singletons. The starting material was peripheral blood, obtained 28 days after the second AZD1222 dose. These receptors came from an adult who received the AZD1222 COVID-19 vaccine. The CDR3 runs from the conserved cysteine through the conserved F or W. The order of the fields is V gene, J gene, D gene, clone size, CDR3 DNA, CDR3 protein. The D gene is left open where the match is weak. Rows give clone size only sometimes, using once, few, many, or a class for an expanded clone.

TRBV5-1,TRBJ2-2,TRBD2,.,TGCGCCAGCAGCTTGCCCCCCCTAGCGGGGAATACCGGGGAGCTGTTTTTT,CASSLPPLAGNTGELFF
TRBV29-1,TRBJ1-1,.,.,TGCAGCGTTGTTGGAGGGAAAGAGACTGAAGCTTTCTTT,CSVVGGKETEAFF
TRBV5-1,TRBJ2-7,.,.,TGCGCCAGCAGCTCGACTACCTACGAGCAGTACTTC,CASSSTTYEQYF
TRBV28,TRBJ2-2,TRBD2,once,TGTGCCAGCAGGCCCGGGACTAGAACCGGGGAGCTGTTTTTT,CASRPGTRTGELFF
TRBV5-6,TRBJ2-3,.,.,TGTGCCAGCAGCTTGTGGTCCAGTGGTGGAGATACGCAGTATTTT,CASSLWSSGGDTQYF
TRBV28,TRBJ1-2,TRBD1,.,TGTGCCAGCATCCCCCTTCGACAGGGGCGAAGCTATGGCTACACCTTC,CASIPLRQGRSYGYTF
TRBV9,TRBJ2-1,.,once,TGTGCCAGCAGCGCGATTAGCGGCAATGAGCAGTTCTTC,CASSAISGNEQFF
TRBV5-6,TRBJ1-6,.,.,TGTGCCAGCAGCTTGGGAACAGGTATGAATTCACCCCTCCACTTT,CASSLGTGMNSPLHF
TRBV15,TRBJ1-5,.,.,TGTGCCACCAGCAGAGATTTTTCCAGGGGTAGCAATCAGCCCCAGCATTTT,CATSRDFSRGSNQPQHF
TRBV18,TRBJ2-1,.,.,TGTGCCAGCTCACCACCGGGGGTCACCGGGAGTGAGCAGTTCTTC,CASSPPGVTGSEQFF
TRBV5-1,TRBJ2-1,.,.,TGCGCCAGCAGCTCGCCTCCGGGACGGGTATACAATGAGCAGTTCTTC,CASSSPPGRVYNEQFF
TRBV4-3,TRBJ2-2,.,.,TGCGCCAGCGGATGGCGGACGAACACCGGGGAGCTGTTTTTT,CASGWRTNTGELFF
TRBV3-1/TRBV3-2,TRBJ1-2,.,.,TGTGCCAGCAGCCAAGCGCCAATGTCCTATGGCTACACCTTC,CASSQAPMSYGYTF
TRBV7-2,TRBJ1-3,.,.,TGTGCCAGCAGCTTAGTCGGGACGCACTCTGGAAACACCATATATTTT,CASSLVGTHSGNTIYF
TRBV5-4,TRBJ2-2,TRBD2,.,TGTGCCAGCAGCTTTTCTAGCGGGAGGCCCTCGTCCACCGGGGAGCTGTTTTTT,CASSFSSGRPSSTGELFF
TRBV5-6,TRBJ1-5,.,few,TGTGCCAGCAGCTCGTCGGACGGATATAGCAATCAGCCCCAGCATTTT,CASSSSDGYSNQPQHF
TRBV5-4,TRBJ1-2,.,.,TGTGCCAGCAGCTTGGGAGAAAGCAGTGGCTACACCTTC,CASSLGESSGYTF
TRBV18,TRBJ2-5,TRBD2,.,TGTGCCAGCTCACCAATTGGACTAGCGGGAGACGAGACCCAGTACTTC,CASSPIGLAGDETQYF
TRBV27,TRBJ2-7,TRBD1,.,TGTGCCAGCAGTCCCGACCGGGACAGGGGGAGGGAGCAGTACTTC,CASSPDRDRGREQYF
TRBV7-2,TRBJ2-2,.,.,TGTGCCAGCAGCTTAGTCTCCCCACAAACCGGGGAGCTGTTTTTT,CASSLVSPQTGELFF
TRBV3-1/TRBV3-2,TRBJ1-4,TRBD1,.,TGTGCCAGCAGCCCCCAGGGGGCCCCAACTAATGAAAAACTGTTTTTT,CASSPQGAPTNEKLFF
TRBV28,TRBJ1-2,.,.,TGTGCCAGCAGTACACCAGCGGGGGTATTCGGCTACACCTTC,CASSTPAGVFGYTF
TRBV7-2,TRBJ1-6,TRBD1,few,TGTGCCAGCAGCAATCGACAGGGACTTAATTCACCCCTCCACTTT,CASSNRQGLNSPLHF
TRBV6-4,TRBJ1-1,.,.,TGTGCCAGCAGTGAACAGGGTAACACTGAAGCTTTCTTT,CASSEQGNTEAFF
TRBV7-9,TRBJ1-2,.,.,TGTGCCAGCAGCTTAGGGAGTATAGCTAACTATGGCTACACCTTC,CASSLGSIANYGYTF
TRBV9,TRBJ1-1,.,.,TGTGCCAGCAACCCGGGATCCCATTGGGGGAACACTGAAGCTTTCTTT,CASNPGSHWGNTEAFF
TRBV7-2,TRBJ2-1,TRBD1,once,TGTGCCAGCAGTCCACGGGGTCCGGGGACAGGGTCCCACCCCGCCCGGTTCTTC,CASSPRGPGTGSHPARFF
TRBV7-2,TRBJ2-7,.,.,TGTGCCAGCAGCTTTACCAGGGGCTACGAGCAGTACTTC,CASSFTRGYEQYF
TRBV6-4,TRBJ1-1,.,.,TGTGCCAGCAGTGACTCCTCCCGGGGCACTGAAGCTTTCTTT,CASSDSSRGTEAFF